This T cell receptor beta chain derives from a study of blood T cell repertoires in COVID-19. Study-level background: The study drew acute and convalescent COVID-19 samples from the United States, Italy and Spain. T cells, B-cell-depleted T cells, or PBMCs supplied cDNA or gDNA.

Per the study methods: Amplified reference gene primers provided the basis for estimating nucleated cell counts. TCRdb's copy holds only in-frame clones and misses some; the assay was immunoSEQ multiplex PCR. That table furnishes V, J and clone size, whereas the DNA furnished D and trimming. The sample has more than 200,000 clones; 65% to 90% are singletons. What was sequenced was peripheral blood. The TCR was taken from a man aged 50 to 60 with acute or convalescent COVID-19.

CDR3 protein: CASSLDRTPLAYTF. The CDR3, as DNA: TGCGCCAGCAGCTTGGATCGGACACCCCTGGCATACACCTTC. The rearrangement uses TRBV5-1 and TRBJ1-2, with D possibly being TRBD1 (5 bases). The CDR3 extends over 14 amino acids. The germline V gene has CDR1 SGHRS and CDR2 YFSETQ. Trimming stripped 0 bases from V and 11 bases from J, with 17 bases between.